This T cell receptor beta chain was identified during a study of T cell repertoires in breast cancer. The study, taken as a whole, reports: Approximately 17 TCR pairs shared by seven or more tumors were possibly tumor-specific.

Blocking oligonucleotides added to a second nested PCR suppressed unpaired genes. TCRdb ran MiXCR on the emulsion pairing reads and lists one entry per CDR3 protein. In the table there are about 40,000 distinct CDR3 sequences, 45% of which are singletons. An expanded emulsion RT-PCR with primers for all TCR V genes paired CD8+ T cell chains. Positively selected CD8+ T cells rested overnight with approximately 10 IU/mL IL-2 before emulsion RT-PCR. On this clonotype: Its antigen is as yet unknown.

The CDR3 runs 14 residues. Trimming at V came to 0 bases and at J to 6 bases, leaving 4 bases not matched to a gene. Germline V lookup: CDR1 DFQATT, CDR2 SNEGSKA (reference sequence). Sequenced sample: CD8+ T cells. V usage is TRBV20-1 and J usage is TRBJ2-3, with 9 positions matching TRBD2. This TCR came from a pool of human donors with breast cancer or a healthy control (not recorded which). The CDR3 reads CSARDVSGSDTQYF. The CDR3 DNA is TGCAGTGCTAGAGACGTTAGCGGGAGTGATACGCAGTATTTT.